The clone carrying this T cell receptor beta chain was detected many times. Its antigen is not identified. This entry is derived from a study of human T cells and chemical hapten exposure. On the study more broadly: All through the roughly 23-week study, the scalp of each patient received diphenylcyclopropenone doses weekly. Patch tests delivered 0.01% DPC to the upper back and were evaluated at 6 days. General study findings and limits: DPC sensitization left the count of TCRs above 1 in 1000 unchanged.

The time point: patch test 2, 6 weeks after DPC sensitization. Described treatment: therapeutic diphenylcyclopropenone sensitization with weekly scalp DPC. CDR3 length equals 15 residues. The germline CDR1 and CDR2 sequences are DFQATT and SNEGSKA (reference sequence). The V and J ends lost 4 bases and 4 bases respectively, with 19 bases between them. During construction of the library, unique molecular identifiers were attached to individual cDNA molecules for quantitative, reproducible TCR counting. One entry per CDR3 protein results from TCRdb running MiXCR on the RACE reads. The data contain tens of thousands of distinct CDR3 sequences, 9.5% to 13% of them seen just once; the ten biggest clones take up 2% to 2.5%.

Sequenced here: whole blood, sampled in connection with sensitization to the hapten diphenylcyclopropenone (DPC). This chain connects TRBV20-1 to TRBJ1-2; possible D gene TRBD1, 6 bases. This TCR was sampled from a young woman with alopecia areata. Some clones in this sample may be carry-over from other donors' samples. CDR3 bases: TGCAGTGCTATGATGGACAGCCCTCCATCCTATGGCTACACCTTC. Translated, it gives CSAMMDSPPSYGYTF.